This TCR beta chain was obtained from a study of Ad26.COV2.S vaccination and SARS-CoV-2 variants. Study-level background: The study gave Ad26.COV2.S intramuscularly, once or twice 56 days apart.

This CDR3 region has 16 residues. Germline V lookup: CDR1 GTSNPN, CDR2 SVGIG (reference sequence). V was pared by 2 bases and J by 1 base, with 17 bases between. Treatment meaning: 15 to 20 received Ad26.COV2.S at low or high dose, single or two shots; several received placebo; per-sample allocation not given. Sampling occurred on day 63 after the first vaccine or placebo injection. Built on an Ad26 vector, the vaccine expressed Wuhan-strain SARS-CoV-2 spike. Produced via immunoSEQ multiplex PCR; TCRdb's table is partial and in-frame only. This sample has more than 300,000 clones, with 88% found just once.

The receptor was derived from a person aged 18-60 years who received the Ad26.COV2.S COVID-19 vaccine or a placebo. The specimen was peripheral blood, collected in a trial of Ad26.COV2.S vaccine versus placebo. The chain employs TRBV30 and TRBJ1-1; D perhaps matches TRBD1 (5 bases). The CDR3 loop reads CAWSTPLTGGNTEAFF. The CDR3 region has the DNA TGTGCCTGGAGTACCCCCCTCACAGGCGGGAACACTGAAGCTTTCTTT.